A selection of T cell receptor beta chains follows, all from one sample in a study of memory CD4+ T cells and cytomegalovirus serostatus. The method was immunoSEQ multiplex PCR; TCRdb's version includes in-frame clones alone and lacks a portion of them. Counted here are 50,000 to 70,000 clones, over 70% occurring once; the ten biggest clones make up around 2.7%. Sequencing was performed on memory CD4+ T cells from blood. These TCRs come from an adult in good health and CMV-seropositive. The CDR3 runs from the conserved cysteine through the conserved F or W. A D gene is named only where the DNA matches it firmly. Rows may omit the clone size; those that give it use once, few, many or a size class.

clone_size,d_call,v_call,j_call,cdr3_aa,cdr3_nt
NA,NA,TRBV7-2,TRBJ2-6,CASSPRFAGANVLTF,TGTGCCAGCAGTCCCAGGTTTGCGGGGGCCAACGTCCTGACTTTC
NA,NA,TRBV7-2,TRBJ2-7,CASSLHSGPEYEQYF,TGTGCCAGCAGCCTACATTCGGGACCGGAGTACGAGCAGTACTTC
NA,TRBD1,TRBV30,TRBJ2-3,CAWSRDRRVDTQYF,TGTGCCTGGAGTAGGGACAGGAGGGTAGATACGCAGTATTTT
NA,NA,TRBV6-1,TRBJ2-1,CASRTRNEQFF,TGTGCCAGCAGAACTAGGAATGAGCAGTTCTTC
NA,NA,TRBV5-1,TRBJ2-5,CASSLRGSPYQETQYF,TGCGCCAGCAGCTTGAGGGGTTCCCCGTACCAAGAGACCCAGTACTTC
NA,NA,TRBV19,TRBJ2-6,CASQSQAITSGANVRTF,TGTGCCAGCCAAAGTCAGGCAATTACCTCTGGGGCCAACGTCCGGACTTTC
NA,NA,TRBV9,TRBJ1-3,CASSVDGYSGNTIYF,TGTGCCAGCAGCGTAGACGGATACTCTGGAAACACCATATATTTT
NA,TRBD2,TRBV5-1,TRBJ2-1,CASSPGLAFGNEQFF,TGCGCCAGCAGCCCGGGACTAGCTTTCGGCAATGAGCAGTTCTTC
NA,TRBD1,TRBV7-2,TRBJ2-3,CASSLIRTGSTLDTQYF,TGTGCCAGCAGCTTAATCCGGACAGGTTCGACGTTGGATACGCAGTATTTT
NA,NA,TRBV5-4,TRBJ1-2,CASSFVQDYGYTF,TGTGCCAGCAGCTTTGTCCAGGACTATGGCTACACCTTC
few,NA,TRBV4-3,TRBJ2-1,CASSQVLRGREQFF,TGCGCCAGCAGCCAAGTTTTGAGGGGACGGGAGCAGTTCTTC
few,NA,TRBV6-6,TRBJ1-3,CASSPLRPSGNTIYF,TGTGCCAGCAGCCCCCTGAGACCCTCTGGAAACACCATATATTTT
NA,NA,TRBV14,TRBJ2-1,CASSPHRGEQFF,TGTGCCAGCAGCCCCCACCGGGGTGAGCAGTTCTTC
NA,NA,TRBV20-1,TRBJ2-1,CSESGRDEQFF,TGCAGTGAGTCGGGACGCGATGAGCAGTTCTTC
NA,NA,TRBV7-9,TRBJ2-2,CASSSSAGELFF,TGTGCCAGCAGCTCTAGCGCCGGGGAGCTGTTTTTT
NA,NA,TRBV6-4,TRBJ1-3,CASSDSSPPPASGNTIYF,TGTGCCAGCAGTGACTCGTCCCCTCCCCCCGCCTCTGGAAACACCATATATTTT
few,NA,TRBV7-8,TRBJ1-2,CASSPPGRTEGYTF,TGTGCCAGCAGCCCCCCGGGTCGCACAGAAGGCTACACCTTC
NA,NA,TRBV7-9,TRBJ2-7,CASSLGGSLSYEQYF,TGTGCCAGCAGCTTAGGGGGGAGCCTCTCCTACGAGCAGTACTTC
NA,TRBD2,TRBV4-3,TRBJ2-5,CASSQVAGELETQYF,TGCGCCAGCAGCCAGGTAGCGGGAGAGCTGGAGACCCAGTACTTC
NA,TRBD2,TRBV11-2,TRBJ2-3,CASSLVGAGKTDTQYF,TGTGCCAGCAGCTTAGTAGGAGCGGGAAAGACGGATACGCAGTATTTT
few,NA,TRBV30,TRBJ1-1,CAWSRKGGGLTEAFF,TGTGCCTGGAGTCGGAAGGGGGGGGGCTTGACTGAAGCTTTCTTT
NA,NA,TRBV28,TRBJ2-5,CASSSFTKETQYF,TGTGCCAGCAGTTCCTTCACAAAAGAGACCCAGTACTTC
once,NA,TRBV19,TRBJ2-3,CASSIGGGGPSTDTQYF,TGTGCCAGTAGTATAGGAGGTGGAGGACCTAGCACAGATACGCAGTATTTT
once,TRBD1,TRBV5-1,TRBJ1-1,CASSSGQGVSGGNTEAFF,TGCGCCAGCAGCTCGGGACAGGGGGTGTCGGGTGGGAACACTGAAGCTTTCTTT
once,NA,TRBV18,TRBJ1-1,CASSPGAANTEAFF,TGTGCCAGCTCACCAGGGGCAGCCAACACTGAAGCTTTCTTT
few,NA,TRBV18,TRBJ2-4,CASSPPGLAKNIQYF,TGTGCCAGCTCACCACCGGGACTAGCCAAAAACATTCAGTACTTC
NA,NA,TRBV14,TRBJ2-5,CASSQQLVGETQYF,TGTGCCAGCAGCCAACAACTAGTGGGGGAGACCCAGTACTTC
once,NA,TRBV5-5,TRBJ2-5,CASSFFQGGETQYF,TGTGCCAGCAGCTTCTTCCAGGGCGGCGAGACCCAGTACTTC
NA,NA,TRBV7-9,TRBJ1-3,CASGAGAVNTIYF,TGTGCCAGCGGGGCGGGGGCAGTAAACACCATATATTTT
once,NA,TRBV6-4,TRBJ2-5,CASSDASSGTQYF,TGTGCCAGCAGTGACGCATCATCGGGGACCCAGTACTTC
NA,TRBD1,TRBV18,TRBJ2-1,CASSRDRGENEQFF,TGTGCCAGCTCGCGGGACAGGGGGGAAAATGAGCAGTTCTTC
once,NA,TRBV15,TRBJ1-2,CATSRDFGEGAGGYTF,TGTGCCACCAGCAGAGATTTTGGGGAAGGGGCAGGTGGCTACACCTTC
NA,NA,TRBV5-4,TRBJ2-2,CASTPKTAAHTGELFF,TGTGCCAGCACCCCAAAAACGGCGGCCCACACCGGGGAGCTGTTTTTT
once,TRBD1,TRBV11-2,TRBJ2-5,CASSWDRGKATQYF,TGTGCCAGCAGCTGGGACAGGGGGAAGGCGACCCAGTACTTC
NA,NA,TRBV6-5,TRBJ1-5,CASSHGASDQPQHF,TGTGCCAGCAGTCACGGGGCTTCCGATCAGCCCCAGCATTTT
NA,NA,TRBV7-2,TRBJ2-7,CASGRDPIEGEQYF,TGTGCCAGTGGCCGGGACCCAATTGAGGGCGAGCAGTACTTC
NA,TRBD2,TRBV5-1,TRBJ2-3,CASSPGIAGGADTQYF,TGCGCCAGCAGCCCGGGGATAGCGGGAGGGGCAGATACGCAGTATTTT
NA,NA,TRBV6-1,TRBJ1-4,CASSERLGEKLFF,TGTGCCAGCAGTGAACGGCTCGGGGAAAAACTGTTTTTT
NA,TRBD2,TRBV11-2,TRBJ2-2,CASSLVGTSGRWSGELFF,TGTGCCAGCAGCTTAGTTGGGACTAGCGGGAGGTGGTCCGGGGAGCTGTTTTTT
NA,NA,TRBV9,TRBJ2-1,CASSNSGSAIYNEQFF,TGTGCCAGCAGCAATTCGGGGTCTGCTATTTACAATGAGCAGTTCTTC
NA,TRBD1,TRBV9,TRBJ1-2,CASSANRGGYTF,TGTGCCAGCAGCGCCAACAGGGGTGGCTACACCTTC
NA,TRBD2,TRBV10-3,TRBJ2-1,CATTGTSGTNEQFF,TGTGCCACAACCGGGACTAGCGGGACGAATGAGCAGTTCTTC
once,TRBD1,TRBV2,TRBJ2-2,CASSETGVNTGELFF,TGTGCCAGCAGTGAAACAGGGGTCAACACCGGGGAGCTGTTTTTT
NA,NA,TRBV5-6,TRBJ2-7,CASSSEGVISEQYF,TGTGCCAGCAGCTCGGAGGGAGTAATCTCCGAGCAGTACTTC
once,TRBD2,TRBV10-3,TRBJ2-7,CAIGLAGGEQYF,TGTGCCATCGGACTAGCGGGAGGCGAGCAGTACTTC
NA,NA,TRBV15,TRBJ1-4,CATSRDVGAEKLFF,TGTGCCACCAGCAGAGACGTTGGAGCCGAAAAACTGTTTTTT
NA,TRBD1,TRBV5-6,TRBJ2-7,CASSLVTGTDVAYEQYF,TGTGCCAGCAGCTTGGTTACCGGGACAGATGTGGCCTACGAGCAGTACTTC
NA,NA,TRBV5-1,TRBJ1-2,CASTLEGVLGYTF,TGCGCCAGCACCCTTGAGGGGGTTCTCGGCTACACCTTC